What follows is one T cell receptor beta chain and its context. V was clipped by 4 bases and J by 5 bases, with 10 bases between them. This CDR3 region has 13 residues. Per germline, CDR1 SGHRS and CDR2 YFSETQ. These data come from a study of T cell changes during pregnancy in multiple sclerosis. Profiled with immunoSEQ multiplex PCR; TCRdb holds only in-frame clones, not every one. The data show about 64,000 clones, with roughly 87% seen just once and roughly 2.2% held by the top ten. The sequences come from peripheral blood, collected in the second trimester of pregnancy. The origin of this receptor is a female donor in good health, enrolled as a control in a pregnancy study. V and J are TRBV5-1 and TRBJ2-1, with D maybe TRBD1 (6 bases). The CDR3 nucleotides read TGCGCCAGCAGCACGGACAGCCACAATGAGCAGTTCTTC. It translates to CASSTDSHNEQFF.